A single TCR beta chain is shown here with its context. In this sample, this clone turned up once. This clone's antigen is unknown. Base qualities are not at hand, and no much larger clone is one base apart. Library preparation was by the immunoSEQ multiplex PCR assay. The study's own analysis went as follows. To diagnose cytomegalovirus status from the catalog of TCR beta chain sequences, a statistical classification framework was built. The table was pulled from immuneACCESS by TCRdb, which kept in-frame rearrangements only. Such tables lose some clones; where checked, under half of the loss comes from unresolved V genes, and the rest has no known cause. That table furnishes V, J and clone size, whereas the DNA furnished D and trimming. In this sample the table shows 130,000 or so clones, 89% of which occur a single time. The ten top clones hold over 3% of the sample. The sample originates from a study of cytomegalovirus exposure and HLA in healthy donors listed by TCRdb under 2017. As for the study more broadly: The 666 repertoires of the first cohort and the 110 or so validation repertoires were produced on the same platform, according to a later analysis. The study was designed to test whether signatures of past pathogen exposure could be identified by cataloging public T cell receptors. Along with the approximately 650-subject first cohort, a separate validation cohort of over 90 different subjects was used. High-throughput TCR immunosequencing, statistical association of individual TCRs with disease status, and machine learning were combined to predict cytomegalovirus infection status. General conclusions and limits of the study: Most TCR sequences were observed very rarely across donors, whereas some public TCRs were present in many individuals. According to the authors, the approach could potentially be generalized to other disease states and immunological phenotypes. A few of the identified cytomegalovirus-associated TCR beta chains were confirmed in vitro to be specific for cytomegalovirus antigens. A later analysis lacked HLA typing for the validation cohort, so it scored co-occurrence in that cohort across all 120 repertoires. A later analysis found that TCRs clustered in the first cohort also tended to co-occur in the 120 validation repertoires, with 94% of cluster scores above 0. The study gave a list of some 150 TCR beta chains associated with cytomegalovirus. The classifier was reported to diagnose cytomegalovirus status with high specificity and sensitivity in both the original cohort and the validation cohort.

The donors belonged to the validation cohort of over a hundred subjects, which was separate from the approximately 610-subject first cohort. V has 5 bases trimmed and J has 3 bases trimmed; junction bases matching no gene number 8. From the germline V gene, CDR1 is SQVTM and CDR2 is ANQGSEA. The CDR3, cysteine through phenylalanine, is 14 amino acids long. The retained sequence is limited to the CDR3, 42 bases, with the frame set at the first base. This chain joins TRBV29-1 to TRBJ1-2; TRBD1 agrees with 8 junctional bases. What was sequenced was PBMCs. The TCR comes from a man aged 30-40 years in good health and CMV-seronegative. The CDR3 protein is CSVSLGQGDYGYTF. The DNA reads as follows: TGCAGCGTTTCCCTAGGACAGGGCGACTATGGCTACACCTTC. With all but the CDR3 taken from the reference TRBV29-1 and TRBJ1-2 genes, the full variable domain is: SAVISQKPSRDICQRGTSLTIQCQVDSQVTMMFWYRQQPGQSLTLIATANQGSEATYESGFVIDKFPISRPNLTFSTLTVSNMSPEDSSIYLCSVSLGQGDYGYTFGSGTRLTVV.